This record concerns one T cell receptor beta chain sequence. Antigen specificity is unknown. The ends were cut back, 0 bases at V and 7 bases at J, with 19 bases in the middle. The length of the CDR3 is 18 residues. Germline V lookup: CDR1 LGHNA, CDR2 YSLEER. This entry comes from a study of OX40 agonist ivuxolimab in advanced cancers. General study results and limits: Clonal expansion by week 6 occurred in CD4+ and CD8+ blood T cells (at 0.1 to 3.0 mg/kg). Relative to CD4+ cells, CD8+ T cells on average had more expanded clones. Certain nonresponding patients likewise had low normalized T-cell clonal expansion.

Only in-frame clones appear in the TCRdb table, and some are missing; sequencing was by immunoSEQ multiplex PCR. The sample carries some 60,000 clones, about 86% recorded once. The chain joins TRBV4-3 to TRBJ1-6; weak D call: TRBD1 (6 bases). This sample comprised CD4+ or CD8+ T cells sorted from blood, obtained in a trial of the OX40 agonist ivuxolimab. The sequence was obtained from an adult with an advanced solid tumor such as melanoma, head and neck, liver or kidney cancer. The CDR3 sequence is CASSQEYAAQGPNSPLHF. For the CDR3, the DNA is TGCGCCAGCAGCCAAGAGTACGCAGCGCAGGGGCCAAATTCACCCCTCCACTTT.